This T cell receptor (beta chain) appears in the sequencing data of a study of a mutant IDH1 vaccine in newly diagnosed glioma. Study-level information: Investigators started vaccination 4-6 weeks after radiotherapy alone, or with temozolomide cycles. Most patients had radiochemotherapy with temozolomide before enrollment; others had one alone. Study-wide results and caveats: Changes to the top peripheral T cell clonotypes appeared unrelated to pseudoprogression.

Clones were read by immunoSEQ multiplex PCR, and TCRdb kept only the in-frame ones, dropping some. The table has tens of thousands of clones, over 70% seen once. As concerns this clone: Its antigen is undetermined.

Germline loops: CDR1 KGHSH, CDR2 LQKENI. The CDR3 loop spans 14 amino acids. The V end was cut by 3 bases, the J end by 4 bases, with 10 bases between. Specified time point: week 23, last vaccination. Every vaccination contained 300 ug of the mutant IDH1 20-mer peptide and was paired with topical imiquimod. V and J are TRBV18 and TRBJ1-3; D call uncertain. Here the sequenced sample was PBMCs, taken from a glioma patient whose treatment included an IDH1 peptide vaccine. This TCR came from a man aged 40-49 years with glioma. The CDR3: CASSPGSKGNTIYF. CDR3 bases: TGTGCCAGCTCACCGGGGAGCAAGGGAAACACCATATATTTT.